The T cell receptor (beta chain) under discussion was sequenced for a study of blood T cell repertoires in COVID-19. Study in general: In each case, the material was cDNA or gDNA derived from T cells, B-cell-depleted T cells, or PBMCs.

As processed by the authors: Amplification of reference gene primers was used by the study to estimate nucleated cell counts. Clones were sequenced by immunoSEQ multiplex PCR, and TCRdb holds only the in-frame ones, with some missing. The V and J calls and clone size were taken over from that table, and D and trimming were inferred from the DNA. The table shows roughly 230,000 clones, with 89% occurring only once. Germline CDR1 SGHNT, CDR2 YYREEE (reference sequence). J was trimmed by 3 bases and V by 5 bases; bases with no gene match: 6. The CDR3 sequence is 17 residues long. This TCR was sampled from a woman between 40 and 50 years old who had recovered from COVID-19. The J gene is TRBJ2-4, the V gene TRBV5-4, with 15 bases that match TRBD2. The material sequenced was peripheral blood. CDR3 region: CASSAGLAGGVKNIQYF. The CDR3 nucleotides read TGTGCCAGCAGTGCGGGACTAGCGGGAGGTGTCAAAAACATTCAGTACTTC.